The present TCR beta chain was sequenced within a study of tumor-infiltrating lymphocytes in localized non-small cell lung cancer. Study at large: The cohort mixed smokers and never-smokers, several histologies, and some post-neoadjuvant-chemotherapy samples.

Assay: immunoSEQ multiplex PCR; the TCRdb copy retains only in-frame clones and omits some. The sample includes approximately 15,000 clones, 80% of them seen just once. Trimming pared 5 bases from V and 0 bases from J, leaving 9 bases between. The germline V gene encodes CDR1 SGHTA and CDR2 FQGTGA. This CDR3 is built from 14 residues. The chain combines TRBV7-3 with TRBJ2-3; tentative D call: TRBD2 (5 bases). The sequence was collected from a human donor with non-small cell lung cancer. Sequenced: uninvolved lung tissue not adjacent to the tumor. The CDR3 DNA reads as TGTGCCAGCAGCAGGACGGGAAGCACAGATACGCAGTATTTT. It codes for CASSRTGSTDTQYF.